Listed below are T cell receptor beta chains from one sample, sequenced in a study of cytomegalovirus exposure and HLA in healthy donors. Using immunoSEQ multiplex PCR, the repertoire was profiled, and TCRdb retains in-frame clones only, with some absent. The sample has over 95,000 clones, over 75% seen once. The sequenced sample was PBMCs. Receptor source: a young woman in good health and CMV-seronegative. Both conserved end residues are part of each CDR3. D genes are given only for firm matches. Rows may omit the clone size; those that give it use once, few, many or a size class.

>TRBV18|.|.|TRBJ2-3
TGTGCCAGCTCACCGTCCCTAGGCTGGGCAGATACGCAGTATTTT
CASSPSLGWADTQYF
>TRBV15|.|.|TRBJ2-1
TGTGCCACCAGCAGAGATCAACGGTACAATGAGCAGTTCTTC
CATSRDQRYNEQFF
>TRBV9|once|.|TRBJ2-2
TGTGCCAGCAGCGTAGCCCCAGACACCGGGGAGCTGTTTTTT
CASSVAPDTGELFF
>TRBV27|.|TRBD1|TRBJ2-7
TGTGCCAGCAGTTTGGACAGGGGTTGGGAGCAGTACTTC
CASSLDRGWEQYF
>TRBV4-1|.|TRBD1|TRBJ1-6
TGCGCCAGCAGCCAAGGTTTTACAGGGGTGTTAAATTCACCCCTCCACTTT
CASSQGFTGVLNSPLHF
>TRBV29-1|.|.|TRBJ1-3
TGCAGCGTTGAGAGGGCCGGAAACACCATATATTTT
CSVERAGNTIYF
>TRBV5-8|.|.|TRBJ1-6
TGTGCCAGCAGCTTCCGGACAGCCCTCAACTATAATTCACCCCTCCACTTT
CASSFRTALNYNSPLHF
>TRBV5-1|.|.|TRBJ2-2
TGCGCCAGCAGCCCTTTATATGGGGGCAGCACCGGGGAGCTGTTTTTT
CASSPLYGGSTGELFF
>TRBV5-1|.|TRBD1|TRBJ1-1
TGCGCCAGCAGACCCGGGACAGGGGGCACTGAAGCTTTCTTT
CASRPGTGGTEAFF
>TRBV5-7|.|.|TRBJ1-2
TGTGCCAGCAGCTTGCCCACTACAGGGTATCGGCCTCGGGGCTACACCTTC
CASSLPTTGYRPRGYTF
>TRBV15|.|.|TRBJ2-7
TGTGCCACCAGCATGGCGGCCCTTGGCGAGCAGTACTTC
CATSMAALGEQYF
>TRBV19|.|.|TRBJ2-3
TGTGCCAGTAGTTTCCTCGGGGGAACTACAGATACGCAGTATTTT
CASSFLGGTTDTQYF
>TRBV5-5|.|.|TRBJ2-5
TGTGCCAGCAGCTTTGGGGGCCACAAAGAGACCCAGTACTTC
CASSFGGHKETQYF
>TRBV5-6|.|.|TRBJ1-2
TGTGCCAGCAGCTTGGTTAGCTATGGCTACACCTTC
CASSLVSYGYTF
>TRBV28|.|.|TRBJ2-7
TGTGCCAGCAGCCCCCCAGGGCGGAAATCCTACGAGCAGTACTTC
CASSPPGRKSYEQYF
>TRBV7-9|.|TRBD2|TRBJ2-3
TGTGCCAGCAGCCCCAGGGGGCTAGCGGGAGTTTCAAGGGCAGATACGCAGTATTTT
CASSPRGLAGVSRADTQYF
>TRBV4-1|.|TRBD1|TRBJ1-1
TGCGCCAGCAGCCAGCTAACAGGGGGCGTGGGGAACACTGAAGCTTTCTTT
CASSQLTGGVGNTEAFF
>TRBV7-9|.|TRBD2|TRBJ2-5
TGTGCCAGCAGCCCCAGCGGGACCGTTGAGACCCAGTACTTC
CASSPSGTVETQYF
>TRBV28|.|TRBD2|TRBJ2-1
TGTGCCAGCAGCTTTCGGACTAGCGGACCGACCTACAATGAGCAGTTCTTC
CASSFRTSGPTYNEQFF
>TRBV5-1|.|TRBD1|TRBJ2-7
TGCGCCAGCAGCTCTATTGACAGGGGGTACGAGCAGTACTTC
CASSSIDRGYEQYF
>TRBV2|.|.|TRBJ2-1
TGTGCCAGCATTAGACTAGAGACTGACAATGAGCAGTTCTTC
CASIRLETDNEQFF
>TRBV5-1|once|TRBD2|TRBJ2-1
TGCGCCAGCAGGTCTAGCGGGAACTCCTACAATGAGCAGTTCTTC
CASRSSGNSYNEQFF
>TRBV5-1|.|TRBD2|TRBJ2-7
TGCGCCAGCAGCTTGGGTAGACTAGCGGGAAACGAGCAGTACTTC
CASSLGRLAGNEQYF
>TRBV11-3|once|TRBD1|TRBJ2-5
TGTGCCAGCAGCTTCGGGACAGCTCAAGAGACCCAGTACTTC
CASSFGTAQETQYF
>TRBV2|.|TRBD1|TRBJ1-5
TGTGCCAGCAGGCCAGTGACAGGGAGGAATCAGCCCCAGCATTTT
CASRPVTGRNQPQHF
>TRBV16|.|TRBD2|TRBJ2-5
TGTGCCAGCAGTCGCGGACTAGCGGGAGGAGAGACCCAGTACTTC
CASSRGLAGGETQYF
>TRBV19|.|TRBD1|TRBJ1-5
TGTGCCAGTAGTCCACGGGACAGGCGACAGCCCCAGCATTTT
CASSPRDRRQPQHF
>TRBV4-2|.|.|TRBJ2-2
TGTGCCAGCAGCCCTACGGTGTTAAAGAACACCGGGGAGCTGTTTTTT
CASSPTVLKNTGELFF
>TRBV6-1|.|.|TRBJ2-2
TGTGCCAGCAGTGAAGCAACCCGGACTGGGAACACCGGGGAGCTGTTTTTT
CASSEATRTGNTGELFF
>TRBV6-5|.|.|TRBJ1-2
TGTGCCAGCGCGAGGGCCGGCTATGGCTACACCTTC
CASARAGYGYTF
>TRBV5-1|.|.|TRBJ2-1
TGCGCCAGCAGCTTGGGACAGCGTTACAATGAGCAGTTCTTC
CASSLGQRYNEQFF
>TRBV28|.|.|TRBJ1-1
TGTGCCAGCAGTTTCGTCGGGGGAATGCACGCTTTCTTT
CASSFVGGMHAFF
>TRBV6-1|.|TRBD1|TRBJ2-2
TGTGCCACCCTTAGAGGGCAGGGGGACACCGGGGAGCTGTTTTTT
CATLRGQGDTGELFF
>TRBV7-2|.|.|TRBJ1-2
TGTGCCAGCAGCTTAGGGACAGCTGGCTACACCTTC
CASSLGTAGYTF
>TRBV19|.|.|TRBJ1-6
TGTGCCAGTAGTATCACGGGGGGGGCCGATAATTCACCCCTCCACTTT
CASSITGGADNSPLHF
>TRBV19|.|TRBD2|TRBJ2-2
TGTGCCAGTAGCGATCCCGGGACTAGCGGGAACACCGGGGAGCTGTTTTTT
CASSDPGTSGNTGELFF
>TRBV6-5|.|TRBD2|TRBJ2-1
TGTGCCAGCAGTCGTACTCCCGGGACTAGCAATGAGCAGTTCTTC
CASSRTPGTSNEQFF
>TRBV18|.|TRBD1|TRBJ1-5
TGTGCCAGCTCATTCGGACAGGGCGGGAATCAGCCCCAGCATTTT
CASSFGQGGNQPQHF
>TRBV27|few|.|TRBJ2-2
TGTGCCAGCAGAGCAACAGGGCCCGAGTACGGGGAGCTGTTTTTT
CASRATGPEYGELFF
>TRBV6-5|few|.|TRBJ1-1
TGTGCCTCTGGGGCAGGCCGGAAAGAAGCTTTCTTT
CASGAGRKEAFF
>TRBV4-2|.|TRBD2|TRBJ2-1
TGTGCCAGCAGCCAAGTTAAAGCTAGCGGGGTATACAATGAGCAGTTCTTC
CASSQVKASGVYNEQFF
>TRBV9|.|TRBD1|TRBJ1-2
TGTGCCAGCAGTGGGGGACAGGGGCGGGGCTACACCTTC
CASSGGQGRGYTF
>TRBV6-1|.|.|TRBJ1-1
TGTGCCAGCAGTGAGTGGCCGGGACACACGGACACTGAAGCTTTCTTT
CASSEWPGHTDTEAFF
>TRBV9|.|TRBD1|TRBJ1-2
TGTGCCAGCAGCGGCGGGACAGGGGGTGGCTACACCTTC
CASSGGTGGGYTF
>TRBV10-1|.|.|TRBJ2-3
TGCGCCAGCAGTGAGTCGAGAATGGCGGGTGATACGCAGTATTTT
CASSESRMAGDTQYF
>TRBV5-1|.|.|TRBJ1-3
TGCGCCAGCAGCTTGAATCCTTCAGGGGCATTCTCTGGAAACACCATATATTTT
CASSLNPSGAFSGNTIYF
>TRBV19|.|.|TRBJ2-5
TGTGCCAGTAGTATTATACCGGGCGGGGTCGGGGGAAGAGGGGAGACCCAGTACTTC
CASSIIPGGVGGRGETQYF
>TRBV7-2|.|.|TRBJ2-2
TGTGCCAGCAGCTCACAACAGGGCGGCGGGGAGCTGTTTTTT
CASSSQQGGGELFF
>TRBV19|.|.|TRBJ1-2
TGTGCCAGTAGTATATCCGAGGGCTATGGCTACACCTTC
CASSISEGYGYTF
>TRBV27|.|.|TRBJ1-1
TGTGCCGCCTCCAGGGGTGGGGGCGTGAACACTGAAGCTTTCTTT
CAASRGGGVNTEAFF
>TRBV29-1|few|TRBD1|TRBJ1-2
TGCAGCGTTGAACAAGGGGGCGATGGCTACACCTTC
CSVEQGGDGYTF
>TRBV2|.|TRBD1|TRBJ2-3
TGTGCCAGCACCCGGGACAGAACAGATACGCAGTATTTT
CASTRDRTDTQYF
>TRBV19|few|TRBD1|TRBJ1-1
TGTGCCATAAGGGACAGGGCGAACACTGAAGCTTTCTTT
CAIRDRANTEAFF